Each of the 18 T cell receptor beta chains below was sequenced from the same sample in a study of OX40 agonist ivuxolimab in advanced cancers. Profiled with immunoSEQ multiplex PCR; TCRdb holds only in-frame clones, not every one. The table shows roughly 70,000 clones, with nearly 90% occurring only once. The source material was CD4+ or CD8+ T cells sorted from blood, sampled in a trial of the OX40 agonist ivuxolimab. The source of these receptors is an adult with an advanced solid tumor such as melanoma, head and neck, liver or kidney cancer.

In its sample, this clone was seen once. The rearrangement links TRBV7-9 to TRBJ2-7, with 11 bases lining up with TRBD2. Trimming removed 5 bases from V and 4 bases from J; junction bases left unmatched: 7. CDR1 is SEHNR, CDR2 FQNEAQ, per germline (reference sequence). The CDR3 runs 15 residues. The CDR3 bases are TGTGCCAGCAGCCTGACTAGCGGGATCCGATACGAGCAGTACTTC. This codes for CASSLTSGIRYEQYF.

The gene calls are TRBV6-6 and TRBJ1-2; no clear D. The CDR3 consists of 12 residues. Germline CDR1 MNHNY, CDR2 SVGAGI (reference sequence). Trimming removed 0 bases at V and 5 bases at J, with 4 bases between. CDR3 bases: TGTGCCAGCAGTTACTCGACTTATGGCTACACCTTC. It yields the protein CASSYSTYGYTF.

This clone was counted once. This chain joins TRBV20-1 and TRBJ1-4; no reliable D call. V lost 3 bases and J 7 bases, leaving 6 bases between the germline ends. The germline V gene encodes CDR1 DFQATT and CDR2 SNEGSKA (reference sequence). The CDR3 length is 11 residues. Here the CDR3 DNA reads TGCAGTGCTAGCCGAGGTGAAAAACTGTTTTTT. Translation: CSASRGEKLFF.

The V and J genes are TRBV5-1 and TRBJ1-6; 7 nucleotides line up with TRBD1. This CDR3 spans 15 amino acids. From germline, CDR1 is SGHRS and CDR2 YFSETQ. The V segment lost 4 bases and the J segment 6 bases; nucleotides outside the gene matches: 7. The CDR3: CASSLQGQTNSPLHF. In DNA form, the CDR3 reads TGCGCCAGCAGCCTCCAGGGACAGACTAATTCACCCCTCCACTTT.

The V call is TRBV6-1, the J call TRBJ2-7; the D gene is possibly TRBD1 (6 bases). The CDR3 has 12 amino acids. CDR1 MNHNS and CDR2 SASEGT come from the germline V gene. Trimming stripped 6 bases from V and 5 bases from J, with 11 bases between. The CDR3 region is CASSHRVNEQYF. The CDR3 DNA reads TGTGCCAGCAGCCACAGGGTAAACGAGCAGTACTTC.

The gene calls are TRBV5-1 and TRBJ2-1, with a tentative D call TRBD2 (6 bases). Germline V gives CDR1 SGHRS, CDR2 YFSETQ. The CDR3 runs 13 residues. V was trimmed by 0 bases and J by 7 bases, leaving 8 bases between them. CDR3 residues: CASSLAGVNEQFF. CDR3 coding DNA: TGCGCCAGCAGCTTGGCGGGGGTAAATGAGCAGTTCTTC.

The chain couples TRBV11-2 to TRBJ1-2, with D possibly matching TRBD1 (5 bases). CDR3 length: 14 residues. The ends were cut back, 6 bases at V and 4 bases at J, with 15 bases in the middle. The V gene's germline CDR1 is SGHAT and CDR2 FQNNGV. CDR3: CASSSRAGIYGYTF. CDR3 DNA: TGTGCCAGCAGTTCCAGGGCAGGGATCTATGGCTACACCTTC.

This chain joins TRBV4-1 and TRBJ1-5; 7 bases fit TRBD1. The J segment lost 2 bases and the V segment lost 2 bases, leaving 3 bases of the junction unmatched. Germline lookup yields CDR1 MGHRA and CDR2 YSYEKL. This CDR3 has 15 amino acids. CDR3 nucleotide sequence: TGCGCCAGCAGCCAACCCACAGGGGGCAATCAGCCCCAGCATTTT. As protein: CASSQPTGGNQPQHF.

The chain has TRBV15 and TRBJ2-3, with D maybe TRBD1 (5 bases). V lost 3 bases to trimming and J lost 5 bases, with 9 bases between them. The CDR3 has 13 residues. Germline assignment: CDR1 LNHNV and CDR2 YYDKDF (reference sequence). The CDR3 region has the DNA TGTGCCACCAGCAGGGGTCAGGGAGATACGCAGTATTTT. Its translation: CATSRGQGDTQYF.

The chain has TRBV5-6 and TRBJ2-5; 8 bases match TRBD1. Germline CDR1 reads SGHDT; CDR2 reads YYEEEE. V gave up 4 bases and J gave up 1 base; unmatched junction bases: 6. This CDR3 has 15 residues. CDR3 DNA: TGTGCCAGCAGCGCCGCGACAGGGGCCCAAGAGACCCAGTACTTC. Translation: CASSAATGAQETQYF.

The chain links TRBV11-3 to TRBJ2-3, with 9 positions matching TRBD2. Germline V gives CDR1 SGHNT, CDR2 YENEEA. V lost 11 bases to trimming and J lost 4 bases; unmatched junction nucleotides: 10. CDR3 size: 14 residues. CDR3 sequence reads: CAPGRAGGPDTQYF. In DNA form, the CDR3 reads TGTGCCCCCGGACGGGCGGGAGGGCCAGATACGCAGTATTTT.

On this clone: The junction shows a germline mismatch at one end, possibly a read error. The rearrangement joins TRBV28 to TRBJ2-7, with 7 nucleotides matching TRBD1. This CDR3 spans 14 amino acids. CDR1 and CDR2 from the germline V gene are MDHEN and SYDVKM. The CDR3 protein is CASSSGTATYEQHF. DNA for the CDR3: TGTGCCAGCAGTTCCGGGACAGCTACCTACGAGCAGCACTTC.

The V and J genes are TRBV26 and TRBJ2-3; the table's D call of TRBD2 was not tested on the DNA. TRBV26 counts as a pseudogene. CDR3 length: 14 residues. The CDR3 loop reads CASSWTSESDTQYF. The DNA of the CDR3 is TGTGCCAGCAGTTGGACTAGCGAGTCAGATACGCAGTATTTT.

The sample holds one count of this clone. This chain uses TRBV28 with TRBJ2-5; D unclear. Germline lookup yields CDR1 MDHEN and CDR2 SYDVKM. The V gene lost 7 bases and the J gene lost 0 bases, with 9 bases spanning the gap. CDR3 size: 13 residues. This CDR3 reads CASTDLYQETQYF. The DNA of the CDR3 is TGTGCCAGCACCGACCTGTACCAAGAGACCCAGTACTTC. The full variable domain, with the rest looked up from reference TRBV28 and TRBJ2-5, is DVKVTQSSRYLVKRTGEKVFLECVQDMDHENMFWYRQDPGLGLRLIYFSYDVKMKEKGDIPEGYSVSREKKERFSLILESASTNQTSMYLCASTDLYQETQYFGPGTRLLVL.

The CDR3 DNA is TGCGCCAGCAGCTCAAAGGGCCCATCGAGCACTGAAGCTTTCTTT. Its translation is CASSSKGPSSTEAFF. This chain joins TRBV5-1 and TRBJ1-1, with unresolved D. The CDR3 totals 15 residues. Germline V gene data show CDR1 as SGHRS and CDR2 as YFSETQ. With 3 bases removed from V and 4 bases from J, the gap between germline ends came to 16 bases.

On this clone itself: Other DNA sequences of this sample code for an identical CDR3. This rearrangement joins TRBV18 to TRBJ2-7; 11 bases are a match to TRBD2. This CDR3 contains 14 residues. With V trimmed by 5 bases and J by 7 bases, 7 bases remained unmatched. CDR1 and CDR2 from the germline V gene are KGHSH and LQKENI. The DNA of the CDR3 is TGTGCCAGCTCATTTGGGACTAGCGGATGGGAGCAGTACTTC. This encodes CASSFGTSGWEQYF.

This clone was observed once. V usage is TRBV19 and J usage is TRBJ2-1; 8 bases fit TRBD2. V shed 7 bases, J shed 5 bases, and the junction held 10 bases outside the gene matches. The germline gives CDR1 LNHDA, CDR2 SQIVND (reference sequence). The CDR3 is made up of 15 amino acids. The CDR3 nucleotides read TGTGCCAGTAATAACGGGAGGGCCGTCAACAATGAGCAGTTCTTC. Amino acid sequence: CASNNGRAVNNEQFF.

This clone was detected only a few times. The chain couples TRBV2 to TRBJ2-2, with TRBD2 matching over 7 bases. The ends lost 8 bases at V and 7 bases at J; junction bases unmatched: 13. The CDR3 covers 15 residues. In germline, CDR1 is SNHLY, CDR2 FYNNEI. The CDR3 region is CASAKSGGGNGELFF. The CDR3 region has the DNA TGTGCCAGCGCTAAGTCCGGGGGAGGGAACGGGGAGCTGTTTTTT.